Each of the 13 T cell receptor beta chains below was sequenced from the same sample in a study of cytomegalovirus exposure and HLA in healthy donors. PCR amplification relied on 60 Vbeta primers (plus 13 Jbeta primers). Assay used: immunoSEQ multiplex PCR; TCRdb lists only in-frame clones, some missing. The table has some 190,000 clones, 9.5% seen once. What was sequenced was PBMCs. The receptor source for this set is a woman aged 25 to 39 in good health and CMV-seropositive.

This clone was counted only a few times. This chain joins TRBV6-5 and TRBJ2-1, with TRBD2 matching 8 bases. The V gene's germline CDR1 is MNHEY and CDR2 SVGAGI. The trim removed 0 bases at V and 4 bases at J, leaving 2 bases unmatched. The CDR3 is 15 amino acids. The DNA for the CDR3 is TGTGCCAGCAGTTACTCGGGACTAGGATACAATGAGCAGTTCTTC. Translated: CASSYSGLGYNEQFF.

CDR3 protein: CASTRGGSNTGELFF. Written as DNA, the CDR3 is TGTGCCAGCACTCGCGGGGGCAGCAACACCGGGGAGCTGTTTTTT. The genes are TRBV9 and TRBJ2-2; the D gene is possibly TRBD2 (7 bases). There are 15 residues in the CDR3. Germline CDR1 is SGDLS and CDR2 is YYNGEE. The germline V and J ends were trimmed by 6 bases and 2 bases, with 14 bases remaining between them.

This rearrangement joins TRBV18 to TRBJ1-1, with TRBD1 matching over 7 bases. J was trimmed by 4 bases and V by 4 bases; bases with no gene match: 6. Germline loops: CDR1 KGHSH, CDR2 LQKENI. The CDR3 runs to 14 residues. DNA for the CDR3: TGTGCCAGCTCACGGGACAGTTTCGGCACTGAAGCTTTCTTT. Amino acids: CASSRDSFGTEAFF.

This clone was observed a handful of times. The chain combines TRBV6-5 with TRBJ2-7; 7 bases agree with TRBD2. V was clipped by 0 bases and J by 4 bases; unmatched bases: 9. The CDR3 totals 16 residues. The germline CDR1 and CDR2 sequences are MNHEY and SVGAGI. The CDR3 reads CASSYSRLAEPYEQYF. The DNA of the CDR3 is TGTGCCAGCAGTTACTCGAGGCTAGCGGAACCTTACGAGCAGTACTTC.

This clone turned up a few times. V and J are TRBV5-6 and TRBJ2-7; perhaps TRBD1 as D (6 bases). This CDR3 is built from 13 residues. Germline CDR1 and CDR2: SGHDT and YYEEEE. Trimming pared 0 bases from V and 6 bases from J, leaving 10 bases between. The CDR3 loop reads CASSLGIGGEQYF. As DNA, the CDR3 is TGTGCCAGCAGCTTGGGGATAGGGGGCGAGCAGTACTTC.

This clone has a handful of counts. The chain carries TRBV2 and TRBJ1-3; D is ambiguous. Germline V gives CDR1 SNHLY, CDR2 FYNNEI. Between the trimmed V and J ends, which lost 6 bases and 3 bases, there was a span of 6 bases. This CDR3 comprises 12 residues. CDR3 sequence reads: CASREFGNTIYF. The DNA of the CDR3 is TGTGCCAGCAGGGAGTTTGGAAACACCATATATTTT. The full variable domain, rest sourced from reference TRBV2 and TRBJ1-3, is EPEVTQTPSHQVTQMGQEVILRCVPISNHLYFYWYRQILGQKVEFLVSFYNNEISEKSEIFDDQFSVERPDGSNFTLKIRSTKLEDSAMYFCASREFGNTIYFGEGSWLTVV.

The table lists this clone with a few counts. The chain employs TRBV7-8 and TRBJ2-1, with D unclear. The V gene's germline CDR1 is SGHVS and CDR2 FQNEAQ. The V end was cut by 0 bases, the J end by 3 bases, with 6 bases between. The length of the CDR3 is 14 residues. CDR3 loop: CASSLARGYNEQFF. The CDR3 DNA is TGTGCCAGCAGCTTAGCGCGAGGCTACAATGAGCAGTTCTTC.

Only a few counts were recorded for this clone. The DNA for the CDR3 is TGTGCCAGCAGTTTAACAGGGGGAAGGGTTAATGAAAAACTGTTTTTT. Protein product: CASSLTGGRVNEKLFF. The genes are TRBV27 and TRBJ1-4; 8 bases align to TRBD1. The CDR3 sequence is 16 residues long. V trimming: 2 bases; J trimming: 4 bases; junction bases outside the gene matches: 6. Germline values: CDR1 MNHEY, CDR2 SMNVEV (reference sequence).

This clone was seen only a few times. The genes are TRBV30 and TRBJ1-2; possible D gene TRBD1, 5 bases. Trimming cost V 0 bases and J 4 bases, with 9 bases left between them. CDR3 length equals 13 residues. From germline, CDR1 is GTSNPN and CDR2 SVGIG (reference sequence). In DNA, the CDR3 is TGTGCCTGGAGTGTGGGACTGAGCTATGGCTACACCTTC. Its translation: CAWSVGLSYGYTF. Complete variable domain (other parts from reference TRBV30 and TRBJ1-2): SQTIHQWPATLVQPVGSPLSLECTVEGTSNPNLYWYRQAAGRGLQLLFYSVGIGQISSEVPQNLSASRPQDRQFILSSKKLLLSDSGFYLCAWSVGLSYGYTFGSGTRLTVV.

The chain has TRBV5-1 and TRBJ2-3; 8 bases match TRBD1. J was trimmed by 4 bases and V by 5 bases; bases with no gene match: 6. The CDR3 runs to 14 residues. In germline, CDR1 is SGHRS, CDR2 YFSETQ. CDR3 in DNA: TGCGCCAGCAGTCCCCAGGGGGCACCAGATACGCAGTATTTT. It translates to CASSPQGAPDTQYF.

The chain joins TRBV14 to TRBJ2-7, with D unclear. Trimming pared 0 bases from V and 6 bases from J, leaving 9 bases between. The CDR3 runs 13 residues. Germline V lookup: CDR1 SGHDN, CDR2 FVKESK. As DNA, the CDR3 is TGTGCCAGCAGCCAAGAGTACGAGAGCGAGCAGTACTTC. Protein: CASSQEYESEQYF.

This clone has only a few counts. This sequence joins TRBV19 and TRBJ2-7; tentative D call: TRBD2 (5 bases). Between the trimmed V and J ends, which lost 6 bases and 4 bases, there was a span of 10 bases. Per the germline V gene, CDR1 is LNHDA and CDR2 is SQIVND (reference sequence). The CDR3 extends over 12 amino acids. CDR3 nucleotide sequence: TGTGCCAGTAGCAGCGGCCTGTACGAGCAGTACTTC. Its translation is CASSSGLYEQYF.

This clone came up a few times. The V call is TRBV5-4, the J call TRBJ2-7; D perhaps matches TRBD1 (5 bases). V dropped 0 bases and J dropped 3 bases, with 19 bases sitting between them. Germline V gene sequence: CDR1 SGHNT, CDR2 YYREEE (reference sequence). The CDR3 totals 17 residues. CDR3 amino acids: CASSLAASRGGNYEQYF. The CDR3 region has the DNA TGTGCCAGCAGCTTGGCAGCTTCTAGGGGTGGGAACTACGAGCAGTACTTC.